These 4 T cell receptor beta chains share one sample of origin, sequenced in a study of T cells after yellow fever vaccination. A single record per CDR3 protein comes from TCRdb applying MiXCR to the 5' RACE reads. The sample has about 220,000 distinct CDR3 sequences; about 3% are singletons. The sequenced sample was CD4+ T cells sorted from PBMCs, obtained 10 days after the yellow fever booster vaccination. The source of these receptors is a man aged 18 to 29 who received the YFV17D yellow fever vaccine.

This clonotype was seen at least ten times. V usage is TRBV20-1 and J usage is TRBJ2-1; no clear D. Trimming shortened V by 5 bases and J by 4 bases, and 12 bases separated the two germline ends. The CDR3 spans 13 residues. The V gene's germline CDR1 is DFQATT and CDR2 SNEGSKA (reference sequence). The CDR3 sequence: CSAASTAYNEQFF. CDR3 in DNA: TGCAGTGCTGCGTCCACAGCATACAATGAGCAGTTCTTC.

The gene calls are TRBV10-2 and TRBJ2-3; 8 nucleotides match TRBD1. From germline, CDR1 is WSHSY and CDR2 SAAADI. This CDR3 has 14 residues. Trimming cost V 6 bases and J 2 bases; bases outside gene matches: 4. The CDR3 reads CASSPTGATDTQYF. CDR3 nucleotide sequence: TGCGCCAGCAGCCCGACAGGGGCCACAGATACGCAGTATTTT.

Ten or more counts support this clonotype. V gene TRBV12-3 or TRBV12-4 combines with J gene TRBJ1-1; 9 nucleotides line up with TRBD1. J gave up 4 bases and V 7 bases, and 16 bases lay outside the gene matches. CDR3 size: 17 residues. The CDR3: CASNRPGTGFGSTEAFF. The CDR3 DNA reads as TGTGCCAGCAATCGTCCCGGGACAGGGTTCGGAAGCACTGAAGCTTTCTTT.

The table lists this clonotype with a few counts. V and J are TRBV5-1 and TRBJ2-7; 9 positions agree with TRBD1. CDR1 SGHRS and CDR2 YFSETQ come from the germline V gene. The CDR3 has 14 amino acids. The junction had 8 bases not matched to a gene; V was cut back by 3 bases and J by 7 bases. The CDR3 loop reads CASSSTGGPSEQYF. In nucleotides, the CDR3 is TGCGCCAGCAGCTCGACAGGGGGACCCTCTGAGCAGTACTTC.